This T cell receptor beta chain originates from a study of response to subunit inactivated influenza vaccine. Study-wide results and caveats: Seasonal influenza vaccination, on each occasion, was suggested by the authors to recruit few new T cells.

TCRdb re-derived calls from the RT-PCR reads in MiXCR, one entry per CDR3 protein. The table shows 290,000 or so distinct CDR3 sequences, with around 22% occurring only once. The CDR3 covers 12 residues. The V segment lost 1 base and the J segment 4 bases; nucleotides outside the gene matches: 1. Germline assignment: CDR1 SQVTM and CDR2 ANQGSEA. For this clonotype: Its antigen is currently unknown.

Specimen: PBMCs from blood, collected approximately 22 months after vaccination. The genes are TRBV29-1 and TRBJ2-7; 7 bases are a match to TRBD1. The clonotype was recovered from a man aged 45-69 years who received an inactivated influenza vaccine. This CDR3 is CSVEVQGYEQYF. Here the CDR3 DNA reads TGCAGCGTTGAAGTACAGGGGTACGAGCAGTACTTC.